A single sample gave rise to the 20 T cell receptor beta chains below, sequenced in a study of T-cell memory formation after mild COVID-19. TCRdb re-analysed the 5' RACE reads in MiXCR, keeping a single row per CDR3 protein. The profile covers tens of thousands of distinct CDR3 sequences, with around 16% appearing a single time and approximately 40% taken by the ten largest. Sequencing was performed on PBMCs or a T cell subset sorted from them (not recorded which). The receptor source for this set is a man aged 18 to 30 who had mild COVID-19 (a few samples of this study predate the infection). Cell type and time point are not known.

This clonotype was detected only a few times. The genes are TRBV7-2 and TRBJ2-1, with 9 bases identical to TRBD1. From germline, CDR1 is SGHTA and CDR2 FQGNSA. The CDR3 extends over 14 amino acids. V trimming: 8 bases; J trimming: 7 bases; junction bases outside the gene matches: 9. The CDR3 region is CASEPGTGPNEQFF. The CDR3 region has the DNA TGTGCCAGCGAGCCCGGGACAGGGCCGAATGAGCAGTTCTTC. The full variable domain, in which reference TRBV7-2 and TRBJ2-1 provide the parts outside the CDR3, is GAGVSQSPSNKVTEKGKDVELRCDPISGHTALYWYRQSLGQGLEFLIYFQGNSAPDKSGLPSDRFSAERTGGSVSTLTIQRTQQEDSAVYLCASEPGTGPNEQFFGPGTRLTVL.

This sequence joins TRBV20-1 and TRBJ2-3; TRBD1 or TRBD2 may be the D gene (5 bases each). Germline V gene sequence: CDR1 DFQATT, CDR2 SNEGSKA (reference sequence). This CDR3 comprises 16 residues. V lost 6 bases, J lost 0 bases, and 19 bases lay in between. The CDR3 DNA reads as TGCAGTGCCCCCGACCGGGACGTAACTAGCACAGATACGCAGTATTTT. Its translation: CSAPDRDVTSTDTQYF.

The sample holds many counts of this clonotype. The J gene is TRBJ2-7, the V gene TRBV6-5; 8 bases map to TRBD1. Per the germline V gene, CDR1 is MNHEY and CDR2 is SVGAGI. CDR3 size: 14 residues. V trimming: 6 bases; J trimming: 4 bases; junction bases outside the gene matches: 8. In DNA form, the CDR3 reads TGTGCCAGCAGCCCAGGACAGGGAAGATACGAGCAGTACTTC. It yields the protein CASSPGQGRYEQYF.

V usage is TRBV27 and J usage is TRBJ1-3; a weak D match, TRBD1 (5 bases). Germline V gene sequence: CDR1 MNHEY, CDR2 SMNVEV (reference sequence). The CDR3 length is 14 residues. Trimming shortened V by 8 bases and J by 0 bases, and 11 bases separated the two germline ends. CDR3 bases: TGTGCCAGCGCCCCGGGGGTCTCTGGAAACACCATATATTTT. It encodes CASAPGVSGNTIYF.

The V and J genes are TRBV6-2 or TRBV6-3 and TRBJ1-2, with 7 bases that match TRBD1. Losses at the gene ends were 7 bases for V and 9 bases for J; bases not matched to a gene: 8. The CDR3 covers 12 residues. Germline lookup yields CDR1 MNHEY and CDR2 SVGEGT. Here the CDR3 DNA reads TGTGCCAGCACCGCGACAGGGATGCGCTACACCTTC. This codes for CASTATGMRYTF.

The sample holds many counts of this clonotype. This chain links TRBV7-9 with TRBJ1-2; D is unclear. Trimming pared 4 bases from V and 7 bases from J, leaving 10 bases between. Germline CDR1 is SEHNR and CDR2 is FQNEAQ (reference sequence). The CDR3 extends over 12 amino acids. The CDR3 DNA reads TGTGCCAGCAGCTCAACGTCTCGTGGCTACACCTTC. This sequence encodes CASSSTSRGYTF.

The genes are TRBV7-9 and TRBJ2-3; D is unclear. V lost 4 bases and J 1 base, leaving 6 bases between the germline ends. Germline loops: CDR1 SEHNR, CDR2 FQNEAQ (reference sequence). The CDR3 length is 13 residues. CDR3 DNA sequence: TGTGCCAGCAGCTCCCCTGGCACAGATACGCAGTATTTT. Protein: CASSSPGTDTQYF.

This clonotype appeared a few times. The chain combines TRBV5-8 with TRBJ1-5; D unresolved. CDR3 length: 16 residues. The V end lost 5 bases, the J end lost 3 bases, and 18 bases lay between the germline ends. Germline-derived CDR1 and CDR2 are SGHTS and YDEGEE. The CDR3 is CASSNPGFGYNQPQHF. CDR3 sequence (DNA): TGTGCCAGCAGTAACCCCGGTTTCGGTTACAATCAGCCCCAGCATTTT.

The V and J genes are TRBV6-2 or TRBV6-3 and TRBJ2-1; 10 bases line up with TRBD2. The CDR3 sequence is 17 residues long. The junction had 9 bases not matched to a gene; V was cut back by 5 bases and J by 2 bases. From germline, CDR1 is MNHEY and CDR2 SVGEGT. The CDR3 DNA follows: TGTGCCAGCAGTGGGCAGCGGGGGGGTTTCGCCTACAATGAGCAGTTCTTC. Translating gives CASSGQRGGFAYNEQFF.

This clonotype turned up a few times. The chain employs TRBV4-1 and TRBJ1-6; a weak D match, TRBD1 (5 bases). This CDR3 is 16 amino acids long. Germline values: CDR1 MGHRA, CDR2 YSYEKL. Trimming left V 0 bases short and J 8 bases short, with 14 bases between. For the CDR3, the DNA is TGCGCCAGCAGCCAAGAGATTGGGGGATTCGATTCACCCCTCCACTTT. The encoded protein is CASSQEIGGFDSPLHF.

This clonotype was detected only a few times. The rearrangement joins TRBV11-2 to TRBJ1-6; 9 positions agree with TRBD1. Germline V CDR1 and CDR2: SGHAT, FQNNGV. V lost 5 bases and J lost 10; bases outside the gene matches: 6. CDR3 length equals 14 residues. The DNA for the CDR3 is TGTGCCAGCAGCCTCCGGGACAGGGCATCACCCCTCCACTTT. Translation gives CASSLRDRASPLHF.

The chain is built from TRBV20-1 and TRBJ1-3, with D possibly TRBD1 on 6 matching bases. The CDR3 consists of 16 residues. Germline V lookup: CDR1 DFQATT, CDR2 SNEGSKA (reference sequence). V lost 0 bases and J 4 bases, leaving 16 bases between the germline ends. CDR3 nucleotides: TGCAGTGCTAGAGAAGTGGACTCAGGGGAAGGAAACACCATATATTTT. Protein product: CSAREVDSGEGNTIYF.

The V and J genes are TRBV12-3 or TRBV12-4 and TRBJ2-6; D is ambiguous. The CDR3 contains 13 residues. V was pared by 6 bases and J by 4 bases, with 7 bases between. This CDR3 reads CASRRGGANVLTF. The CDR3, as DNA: TGTGCCAGCAGGCGAGGCGGGGCCAACGTCCTGACTTTC.

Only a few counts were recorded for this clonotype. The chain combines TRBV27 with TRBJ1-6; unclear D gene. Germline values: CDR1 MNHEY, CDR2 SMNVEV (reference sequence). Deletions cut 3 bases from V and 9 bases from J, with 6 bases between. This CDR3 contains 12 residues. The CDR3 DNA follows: TGTGCCAGCAGTTTGGGGAGTTCACCCCTCCACTTT. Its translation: CASSLGSSPLHF.

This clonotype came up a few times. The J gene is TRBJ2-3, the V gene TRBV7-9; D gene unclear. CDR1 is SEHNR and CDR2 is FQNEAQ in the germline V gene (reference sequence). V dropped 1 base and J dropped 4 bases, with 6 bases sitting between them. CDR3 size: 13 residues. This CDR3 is CASSLEVPDTQYF. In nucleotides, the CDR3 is TGTGCCAGCAGCTTAGAGGTACCAGATACGCAGTATTTT.

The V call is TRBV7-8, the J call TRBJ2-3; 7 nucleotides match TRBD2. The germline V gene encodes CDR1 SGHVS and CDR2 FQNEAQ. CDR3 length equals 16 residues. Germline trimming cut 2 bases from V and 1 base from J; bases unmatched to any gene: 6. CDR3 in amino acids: CASSLPGGTGTDTQYF. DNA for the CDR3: TGTGCCAGCAGCTTACCGGGGGGAACGGGCACAGATACGCAGTATTTT.

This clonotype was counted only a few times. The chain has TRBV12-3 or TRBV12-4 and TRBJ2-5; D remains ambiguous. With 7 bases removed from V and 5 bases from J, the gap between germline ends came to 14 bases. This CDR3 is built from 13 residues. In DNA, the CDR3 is TGTGCCAGCACGGCCGCCCCGAGGGAGACCCAGTACTTC. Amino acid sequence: CASTAAPRETQYF.

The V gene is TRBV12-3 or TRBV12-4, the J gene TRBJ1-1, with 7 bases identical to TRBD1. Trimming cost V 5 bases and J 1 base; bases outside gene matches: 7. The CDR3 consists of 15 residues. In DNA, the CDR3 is TGTGCCAGCAGTGAATACAGGGGTGGGAACACTGAAGCTTTCTTT. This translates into CASSEYRGGNTEAFF.

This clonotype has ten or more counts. This CDR3 is CASSPGWTNEKLFF. CDR3 bases: TGCGCCAGCAGCCCCGGTTGGACTAATGAAAAACTGTTTTTT. The chain combines TRBV4-3 with TRBJ1-4; unclear D gene. V was trimmed by 4 bases and J by 2 bases, leaving 8 bases between them. CDR1 and CDR2 from the germline V gene are LGHNA and YSLEER. The CDR3 covers 14 residues.

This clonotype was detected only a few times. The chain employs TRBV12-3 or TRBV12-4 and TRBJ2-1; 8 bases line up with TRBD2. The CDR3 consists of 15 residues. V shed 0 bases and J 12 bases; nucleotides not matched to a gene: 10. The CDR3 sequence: CASSLAGGGGLGQFF. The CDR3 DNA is TGTGCCAGCAGTTTAGCCGGGGGGGGCGGTTTGGGGCAGTTCTTC.